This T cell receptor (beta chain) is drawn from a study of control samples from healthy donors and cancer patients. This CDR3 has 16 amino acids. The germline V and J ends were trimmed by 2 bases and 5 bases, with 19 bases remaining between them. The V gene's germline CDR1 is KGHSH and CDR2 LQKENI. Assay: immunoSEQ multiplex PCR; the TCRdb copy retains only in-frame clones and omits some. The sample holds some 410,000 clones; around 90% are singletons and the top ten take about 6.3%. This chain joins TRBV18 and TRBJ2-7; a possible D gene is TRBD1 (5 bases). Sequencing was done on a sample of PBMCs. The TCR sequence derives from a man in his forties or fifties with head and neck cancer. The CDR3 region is CASSPYHGQGRNEQYF. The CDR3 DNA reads TGTGCCAGCTCACCATATCATGGGCAGGGCCGGAACGAGCAGTACTTC.